This record concerns one T cell receptor (beta chain) sequence. This CDR3 has 15 residues. Germline CDR1 is SGHRS and CDR2 is YFSETQ. V lost 0 bases to trimming and J lost 0 bases, with 7 bases between them. These data belong to a study of blood T cell repertoires in COVID-19. Assay: immunoSEQ multiplex PCR; the TCRdb copy retains only in-frame clones and omits some. This sample carries a few hundred thousand clones, 85% of them seen once, and the ten largest clones take roughly 3.9%. The TCR originated in a woman younger than 35 with acute or convalescent COVID-19. The V call is TRBV5-1, the J call TRBJ2-1, with D maybe TRBD1 (5 bases). The sequencing input was peripheral blood. The CDR3 nucleotides are TGCGCCAGCAGCTTGGAGGGGTACTCCTACAATGAGCAGTTCTTC. Its protein is CASSLEGYSYNEQFF.